The text below deals with one TCR beta chain. The antigen is not known. Assay: immunoSEQ multiplex PCR; the TCRdb copy retains only in-frame clones and omits some. The sample holds about 24,000 clones, approximately 80% seen once. On cycle 4 day 1 and cycle 7 day 1, as well as at baseline, blood was sampled. This sample was taken from a study of OX40 agonist ivuxolimab in advanced cancers. Study overall: Aged roughly 23 to 80 with a mean of approximately 60 years, they were about 78% male.

Study-wide results and caveats: CD8+ T cells were the subset that, on average, had more expanded clones than CD4+.

The TCR was taken from an adult with an advanced solid tumor such as melanoma, head and neck, liver or kidney cancer. The material was CD4+ or CD8+ T cells sorted from blood, obtained in a trial of the OX40 agonist ivuxolimab.

The DNA of the CDR3 is TGTGCCAGTACCAAAAATCCAGGGGGCGTTGTTGGCAATGAGCAGTTCTTC. Amino acid sequence: CASTKNPGGVVGNEQFF. The chain recombines TRBV19 with TRBJ2-1; TRBD1 matches at 8 bases. CDR1 LNHDA and CDR2 SQIVND come from the germline V gene (reference sequence). Germline trimming cut 7 bases from V and 6 bases from J; bases unmatched to any gene: 17. The CDR3 length is 17 residues.